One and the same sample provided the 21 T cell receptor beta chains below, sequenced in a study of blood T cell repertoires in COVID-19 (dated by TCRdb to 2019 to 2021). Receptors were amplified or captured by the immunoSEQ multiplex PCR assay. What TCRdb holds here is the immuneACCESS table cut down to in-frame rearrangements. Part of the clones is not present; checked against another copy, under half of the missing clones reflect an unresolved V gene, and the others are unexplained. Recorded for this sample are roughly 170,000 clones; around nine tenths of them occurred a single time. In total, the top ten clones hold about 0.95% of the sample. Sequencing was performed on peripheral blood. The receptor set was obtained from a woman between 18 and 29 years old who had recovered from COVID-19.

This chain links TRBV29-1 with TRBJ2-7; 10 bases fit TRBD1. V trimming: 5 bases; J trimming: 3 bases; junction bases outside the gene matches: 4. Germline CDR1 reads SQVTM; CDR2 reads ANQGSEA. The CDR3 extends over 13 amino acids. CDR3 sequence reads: CSVTGQGLYEQYF. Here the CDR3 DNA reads TGCAGCGTTACGGGACAGGGGCTCTACGAGCAGTACTTC.

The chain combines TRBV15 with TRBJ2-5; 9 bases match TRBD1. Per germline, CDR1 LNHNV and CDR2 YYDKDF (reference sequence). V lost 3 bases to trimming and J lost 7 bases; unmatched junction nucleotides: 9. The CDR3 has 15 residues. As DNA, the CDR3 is TGTGCCACCAGCAGTCCACAGGGGGCGCGCGGGACCCAGTACTTC. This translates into CATSSPQGARGTQYF. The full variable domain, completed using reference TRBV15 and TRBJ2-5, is DAMVIQNPRYQVTQFGKPVTLSCSQTLNHNVMYWYQQKSSQAPKLLFHYYDKDFNNEADTPDNFQSRRPNTSFCFLDIRSPGLGDTAMYLCATSSPQGARGTQYFGPGTRLLVL.

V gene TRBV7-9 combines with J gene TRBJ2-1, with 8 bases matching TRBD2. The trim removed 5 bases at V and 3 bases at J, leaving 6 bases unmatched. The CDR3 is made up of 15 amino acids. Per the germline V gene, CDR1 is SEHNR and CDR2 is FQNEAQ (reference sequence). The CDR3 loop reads CASSPRLAGYNEQFF. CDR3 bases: TGTGCCAGCAGCCCTCGGCTAGCGGGCTACAATGAGCAGTTCTTC. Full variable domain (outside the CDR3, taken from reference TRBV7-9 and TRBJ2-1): DTGVSQNPRHKITKRGQNVTFRCDPISEHNRLYWYRQTLGQGPEFLTYFQNEAQLEKSRLLSDRFSAERPKGSFSTLEIQRTEQGDSAMYLCASSPRLAGYNEQFFGPGTRLTVL.

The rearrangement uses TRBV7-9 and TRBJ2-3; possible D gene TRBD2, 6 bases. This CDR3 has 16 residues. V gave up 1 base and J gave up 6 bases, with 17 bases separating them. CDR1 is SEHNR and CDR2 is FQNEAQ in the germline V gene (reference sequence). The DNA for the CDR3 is TGTGCCAGCAGCTTAGGGAGAGCCGGGGGTATGGATACGCAGTATTTT. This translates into CASSLGRAGGMDTQYF.

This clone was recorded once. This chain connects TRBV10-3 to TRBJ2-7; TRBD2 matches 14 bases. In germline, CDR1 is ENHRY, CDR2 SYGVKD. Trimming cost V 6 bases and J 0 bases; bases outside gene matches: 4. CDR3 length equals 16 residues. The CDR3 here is CAIRGLAGGRSYEQYV. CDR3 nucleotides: TGTGCCATCAGAGGACTAGCGGGAGGCCGCTCCTACGAGCAGTACGTC.

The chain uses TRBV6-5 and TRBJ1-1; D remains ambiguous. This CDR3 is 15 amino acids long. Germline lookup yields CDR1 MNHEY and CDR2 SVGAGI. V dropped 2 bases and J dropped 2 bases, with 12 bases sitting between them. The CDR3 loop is CASSYAGPGNTEAFF. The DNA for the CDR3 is TGTGCCAGCAGTTACGCCGGGCCGGGAAACACTGAAGCTTTCTTT.

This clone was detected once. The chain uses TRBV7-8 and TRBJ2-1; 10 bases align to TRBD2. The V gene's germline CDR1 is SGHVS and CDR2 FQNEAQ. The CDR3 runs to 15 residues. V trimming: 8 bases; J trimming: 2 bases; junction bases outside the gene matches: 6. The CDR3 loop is CASGLAGATYNEQFF. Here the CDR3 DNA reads TGTGCCAGCGGTCTAGCGGGGGCCACCTACAATGAGCAGTTCTTC.

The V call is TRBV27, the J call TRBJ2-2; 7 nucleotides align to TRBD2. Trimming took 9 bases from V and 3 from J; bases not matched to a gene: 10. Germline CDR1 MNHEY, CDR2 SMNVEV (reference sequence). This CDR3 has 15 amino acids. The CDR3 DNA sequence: TGTGCCAGTTCCGGGGGAGGGGCGTACACCGGGGAGCTGTTTTTT. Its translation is CASSGGGAYTGELFF.

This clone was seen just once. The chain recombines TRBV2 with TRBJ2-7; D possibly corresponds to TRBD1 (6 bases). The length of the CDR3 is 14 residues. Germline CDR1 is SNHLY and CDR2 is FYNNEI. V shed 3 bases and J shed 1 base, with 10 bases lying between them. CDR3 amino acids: CASSEWGQSYEQYF. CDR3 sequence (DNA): TGTGCCAGCAGTGAGTGGGGGCAATCCTACGAGCAGTACTTC.

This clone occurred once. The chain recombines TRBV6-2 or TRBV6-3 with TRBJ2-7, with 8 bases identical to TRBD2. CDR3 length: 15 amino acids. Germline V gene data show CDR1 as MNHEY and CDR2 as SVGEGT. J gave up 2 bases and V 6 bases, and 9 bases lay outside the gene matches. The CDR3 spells CASSPKRELPYEQYV. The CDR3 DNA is TGTGCCAGCAGCCCTAAGCGGGAGCTGCCCTACGAGCAGTACGTC.

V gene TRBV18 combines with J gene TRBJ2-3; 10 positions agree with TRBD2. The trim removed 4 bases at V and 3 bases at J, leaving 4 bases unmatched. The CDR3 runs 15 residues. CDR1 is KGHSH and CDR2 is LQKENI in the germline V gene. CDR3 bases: TGTGCCAGCTCACTCTCTAGCGGGAGTACAGATACGCAGTATTTT. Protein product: CASSLSSGSTDTQYF. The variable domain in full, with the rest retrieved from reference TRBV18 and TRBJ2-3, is NAGVMQNPRHLVRRRGQEARLRCSPMKGHSHVYWYRQLPEEGLKFMVYLQKENIIDESGMPKERFSAEFPKEGPSILRIQQVVRGDSAAYFCASSLSSGSTDTQYFGPGTRLTVL.

CDR3 sequence reads: CSGDGQAGETQYF. In DNA, the CDR3 is TGCAGCGGGGATGGACAGGCGGGGGAGACCCAGTACTTC. The V call is TRBV29-1, the J call TRBJ2-5; D is possibly TRBD1 (7 bases). With 7 bases removed from V and 5 bases from J, the gap between germline ends came to 17 bases. CDR3 length equals 13 residues. The germline gives CDR1 SQVTM, CDR2 ANQGSEA.

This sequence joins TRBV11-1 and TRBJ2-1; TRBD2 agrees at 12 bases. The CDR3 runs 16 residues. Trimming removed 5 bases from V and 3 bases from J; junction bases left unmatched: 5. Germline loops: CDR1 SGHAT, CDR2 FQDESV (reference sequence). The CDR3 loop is CASSPRLAGVYNEQFF. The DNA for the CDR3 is TGTGCCAGCAGCCCAAGACTAGCGGGGGTCTACAATGAGCAGTTCTTC.

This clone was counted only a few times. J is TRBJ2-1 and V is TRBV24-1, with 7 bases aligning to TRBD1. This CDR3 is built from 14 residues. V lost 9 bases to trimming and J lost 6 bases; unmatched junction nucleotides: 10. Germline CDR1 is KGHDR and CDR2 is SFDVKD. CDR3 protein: CATSLGDRSNEQFF. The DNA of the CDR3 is TGTGCCACCTCCCTCGGGGACAGAAGCAATGAGCAGTTCTTC.

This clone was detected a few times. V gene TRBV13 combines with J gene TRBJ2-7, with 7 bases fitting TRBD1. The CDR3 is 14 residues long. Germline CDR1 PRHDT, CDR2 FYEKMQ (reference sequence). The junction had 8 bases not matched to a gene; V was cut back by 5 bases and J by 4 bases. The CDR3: CASSPTGVSYEQYF. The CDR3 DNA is TGTGCCAGCAGCCCCACAGGGGTTAGTTACGAGCAGTACTTC.

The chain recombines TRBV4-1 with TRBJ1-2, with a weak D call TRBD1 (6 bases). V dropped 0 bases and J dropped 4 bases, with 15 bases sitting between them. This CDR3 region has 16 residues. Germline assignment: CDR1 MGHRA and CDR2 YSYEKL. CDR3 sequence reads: CASSQDASRGAYGYTF. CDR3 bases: TGCGCCAGCAGCCAAGATGCAAGTCGGGGGGCCTATGGCTACACCTTC.

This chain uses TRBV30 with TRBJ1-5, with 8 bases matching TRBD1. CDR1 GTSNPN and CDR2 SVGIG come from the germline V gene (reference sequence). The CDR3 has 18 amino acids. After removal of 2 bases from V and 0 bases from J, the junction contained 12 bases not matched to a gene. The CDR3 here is CAWSNRDRWGNSNQPQHF. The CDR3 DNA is TGTGCCTGGAGTAACCGGGACAGGTGGGGGAATAGCAATCAGCCCCAGCATTTT.

The CDR3 DNA follows: TGTGCCAGCAGCCCGTTAGCGGGGGACAGCGAGCAGTACTTC. This gives the protein CASSPLAGDSEQYF. This rearrangement joins TRBV5-4 to TRBJ2-7; 9 bases fit TRBD2. Germline CDR1 and CDR2: SGHNT and YYREEE (reference sequence). CDR3 length: 14 residues. The ends lost 4 bases at V and 6 bases at J; junction bases unmatched: 8.

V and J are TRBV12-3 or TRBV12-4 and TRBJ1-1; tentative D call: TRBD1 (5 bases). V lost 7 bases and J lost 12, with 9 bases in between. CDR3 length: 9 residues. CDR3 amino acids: CASTPGSFF. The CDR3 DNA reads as TGTGCCAGCACCCCAGGGTCTTTCTTT.

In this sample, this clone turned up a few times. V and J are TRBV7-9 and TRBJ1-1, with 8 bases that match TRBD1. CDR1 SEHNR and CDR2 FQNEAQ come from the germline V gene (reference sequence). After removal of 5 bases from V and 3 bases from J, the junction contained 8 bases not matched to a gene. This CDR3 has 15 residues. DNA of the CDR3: TGTGCCAGCAGCCCTGGACAGGGTTGGGACACTGAAGCTTTCTTT. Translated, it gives CASSPGQGWDTEAFF.

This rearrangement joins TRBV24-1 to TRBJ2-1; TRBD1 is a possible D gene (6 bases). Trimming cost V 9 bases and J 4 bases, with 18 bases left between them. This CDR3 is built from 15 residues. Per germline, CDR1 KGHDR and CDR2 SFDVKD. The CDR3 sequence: CATGPGTHLYNEQFF. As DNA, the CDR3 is TGTGCCACCGGACCCGGGACACATCTATACAATGAGCAGTTCTTC.